The clone carrying this TCR beta chain showed up just once. Its antigen is not identified. The CDR3 consists of 13 residues. Per germline, CDR1 SGHTS and CDR2 YDEGEE. Trimming took 0 bases from V and 2 from J, leaving 6 bases between them. CD45RA-negative memory and CD45RA+ naive subsets were split from the CD4+ cells. The sample is drawn from a study of shared clonotypes between healthy human individuals. Several immunoSEQ plates received, in even portions, the genomic DNA of each subset. In the authors' workflow: There were no quality scores in the junction-only immunoSEQ sequences, so filtering differed. Libraries were prepared by immunoSEQ multiplex PCR; TCRdb keeps only in-frame clonotypes and omits some of them. V and J calls and clone size are given by that table; D and trimming were obtained from the DNA. The repertoire has around 700,000 clones, roughly 73% of them found once; the top ten carry around 1.8%.

General study results and limits: Researchers found naive subsets generally carried larger estimated richness than memory subsets.

The rearrangement links TRBV5-8 to TRBJ2-7, with D possibly matching TRBD1 (6 bases). This TCR came from a woman aged 25 to 39 in good health. Sequenced input: memory CD4+ T cells sorted from blood. Subset of the sample: CD45RA-negative fraction. The CDR3 sequence: CASSLDRAYEQYF. CDR3 nucleotide sequence: TGTGCCAGCAGCTTGGACAGGGCCTACGAGCAGTACTTC. The full variable domain, completed using reference TRBV5-8 and TRBJ2-7, is EAGVTQSPTHLIKTRGQQATLRCSPISGHTSVYWYQQALGLGLQFLLWYDEGEERNRGNFPPRFSGRQFPNYSSELNVNALELEDSALYLCASSLDRAYEQYFGPGTRLTVT.